The entry that follows covers one TCR beta chain sequence. Clones were read by immunoSEQ multiplex PCR, and TCRdb kept only the in-frame ones, dropping some. The sample includes about 25,000 clones, approximately 82% of them seen just once. The data stem from a study of OX40 agonist ivuxolimab in advanced cancers. Across the whole study: The drug used for patients, ivuxolimab, was an agonistic anti-OX40 (CD134) antibody.

Peripheral blood came from all dose cohorts at three timepoints. V dropped 4 bases and J dropped 4 bases, with 10 bases sitting between them. Germline V lookup: CDR1 MNHEY, CDR2 SVGAGI. The CDR3 contains 13 residues. The sample consisted of CD4+ or CD8+ T cells sorted from blood, taken in a trial of the OX40 agonist ivuxolimab. This sequence joins TRBV6-5 and TRBJ1-2, with D tentatively TRBD1 (6 bases). The origin of this receptor is an adult with an advanced solid tumor such as melanoma, head and neck, liver or kidney cancer. CDR3 protein: CASSSQGGYGYTF. In nucleotides, the CDR3 is TGTGCCAGCAGTTCCCAAGGGGGCTATGGCTACACCTTC.